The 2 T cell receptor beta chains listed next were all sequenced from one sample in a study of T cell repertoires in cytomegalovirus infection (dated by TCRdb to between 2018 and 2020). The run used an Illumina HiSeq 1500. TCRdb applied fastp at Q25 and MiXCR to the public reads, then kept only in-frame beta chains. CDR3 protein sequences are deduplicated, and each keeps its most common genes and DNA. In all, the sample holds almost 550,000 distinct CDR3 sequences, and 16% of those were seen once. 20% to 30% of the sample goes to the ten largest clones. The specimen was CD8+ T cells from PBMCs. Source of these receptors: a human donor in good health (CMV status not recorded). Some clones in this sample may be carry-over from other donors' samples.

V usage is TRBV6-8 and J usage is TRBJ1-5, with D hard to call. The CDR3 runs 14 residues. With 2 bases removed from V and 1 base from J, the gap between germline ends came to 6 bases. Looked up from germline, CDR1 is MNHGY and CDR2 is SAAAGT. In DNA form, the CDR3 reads TGTGCCAGCAGTTACGGACCCAGCAATCAGCCCCAGCATTTT. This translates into CASSYGPSNQPQHF.

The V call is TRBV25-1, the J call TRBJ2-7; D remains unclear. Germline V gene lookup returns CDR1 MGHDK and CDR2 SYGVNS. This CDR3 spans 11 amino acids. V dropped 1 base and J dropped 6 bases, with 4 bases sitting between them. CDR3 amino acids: CASSEFAEQYF. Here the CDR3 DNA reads TGTGCCAGCAGTGAATTCGCCGAGCAGTACTTC.